This TCR beta chain derives from a study of cytomegalovirus exposure and HLA in healthy donors. Study background: Within an early data release were about 85 million unique TCRs drawn from HLA-typed donors.

Broader study findings: Later work showed greater clonal expansion in HLA-associated TCR beta chains than in equally common others. In a later analysis, DRB1 alleles had the most associated TCRs; HLA-C alleles the fewest.

This clone has a single count. What it binds is unknown. An end of the junction differs from the germline gene, which may be a read error. This CDR3 spans 16 amino acids. From germline, CDR1 is SGHNT and CDR2 YYREEE (reference sequence). Despite likely unrecorded immune exposures, the donors were nominally healthy at the time of sampling. A multiplex PCR was run with 60 Vbeta primers and 13 Jbeta primers. Some clones are missing from TCRdb's copy, which holds only in-frame ones; the method was immunoSEQ multiplex PCR. This sample has 180,000 or so clones, with 75% found just once. The chain uses TRBV5-4 and TRBJ2-7; 7 bases align to TRBD1. The clonotype originates from a woman in her thirties or forties in good health and CMV-seropositive. Sequenced sample: PBMCs. The DNA of the CDR3 is TGCGCCAGCAGCCAACTAGTCGGGACAGACTCCTACGAGCAGTACTTC. Amino acid sequence: CASSQLVGTDSYEQYF. Looking up the rest from reference TRBV5-4 and TRBJ2-7 gives the full variable domain: ETGVTQSPTHLIKTRGQQVTLRCSSQSGHNTVSWYQQALGQGPQFIFQYYREEENGRGNFPPRFSGLQFPNYSSELNVNALELDDSALYLCASSQLVGTDSYEQYFGPGTRLTVT.